A single sample is the source of the 11 T cell receptor beta chains below, sequenced in a study of shared clonotypes between healthy human individuals. Clones were read by immunoSEQ multiplex PCR, and TCRdb kept only the in-frame ones, dropping some. The sample consists of roughly 600,000 clones, 98% of them appearing once. Naive CD8 isolation took CD45RO-negative cells positively selected for CCR7 and excluded terminally differentiated effector memory CD45RA+ cells. The sequenced sample consisted of naive CD8+ T cells sorted from blood. The origin of the receptors is a man aged 25 to 40 in good health.

V is TRBV6-5 and J is TRBJ2-1, with a possible D match to TRBD1 (6 bases). V lost 6 bases and J lost 1, with 7 bases in between. Germline V gene data show CDR1 as MNHEY and CDR2 as SVGAGI. The CDR3 is 13 amino acids. The CDR3, as DNA: TGTGCCAGCAGAAGGGGGTCCTACAATGAGCAGTTCTTC. It codes for CASRRGSYNEQFF.

J is TRBJ2-1 and V is TRBV5-8; D possibly corresponds to TRBD1 (5 bases). V lost 4 bases to trimming and J lost 1 base, with 21 bases between them. The germline CDR1 and CDR2 sequences are SGHTS and YDEGEE. The CDR3 contains 18 residues. CDR3 sequence (DNA): TGTGCCAGCAGCCCACCTTTCGGCAGGGTCCAGTCCTACAATGAGCAGTTCTTC. It encodes CASSPPFGRVQSYNEQFF.

For this clone: Other DNA sequences in this sample translate to the same CDR3. V usage is TRBV5-6 and J usage is TRBJ2-7; the D is unclear. The CDR3 spans 11 residues. The V gene's germline CDR1 is SGHDT and CDR2 YYEEEE. V dropped 0 bases and J dropped 7 bases, with 5 bases sitting between them. CDR3 nucleotides: TGTGCCAGCAGCTTGGCCGGGGAGCAGTACTTC. It yields the protein CASSLAGEQYF.

The chain employs TRBV5-4 and TRBJ2-5; D gene unclear. Germline V lookup: CDR1 SGHNT, CDR2 YYREEE (reference sequence). The V end was cut by 0 bases, the J end by 2 bases, with 8 bases between. The CDR3 is made up of 14 amino acids. The CDR3 nucleotides read TGTGCCAGCAGCTTGGAAGGCATACAAGAGACCCAGTACTTC. It encodes CASSLEGIQETQYF.

This clone has just one count. The chain carries TRBV4-1 and TRBJ2-1, with D possibly matching TRBD2 (6 bases). CDR3 size: 15 residues. Per germline, CDR1 MGHRA and CDR2 YSYEKL. Trimming removed 5 bases at V and 4 bases at J, with 15 bases between. The CDR3 DNA reads as TGCGCCAGCAGCTACCTAAGGGCGGGATACAATGAGCAGTTCTTC. The encoded protein is CASSYLRAGYNEQFF.

J is TRBJ1-2 and V is TRBV23-1; 8 bases align to TRBD1. TRBV23-1 is noted as an ORF with a role that remains uncertain. The CDR3 runs 15 residues. V was pared by 6 bases and J by 4 bases, with 10 bases of the junction left unmatched. The CDR3 loop reads CASSRRQGAFYGYTF. The CDR3 DNA is TGCGCCAGCAGCCGGCGGCAGGGGGCTTTCTATGGCTACACCTTC.

V usage is TRBV11-2 and J usage is TRBJ2-5; TRBD1 might be the D (6 bases). Trimming removed 5 bases from V and 4 bases from J, with 23 bases in between. Per germline, CDR1 SGHAT and CDR2 FQNNGV. The CDR3 contains 17 residues. The CDR3 DNA follows: TGTGCCAGCAGCCCCACCGGCCGGGACAATGGGTTAGAGACCCAGTACTTC. Residues: CASSPTGRDNGLETQYF.

This clone was seen only once. This rearrangement joins TRBV27 to TRBJ1-2, with unresolved D. The CDR3 spans 13 residues. Trimming took off 3 bases at V and 3 bases at J, with 8 bases between the two ends. In germline, CDR1 is MNHEY, CDR2 SMNVEV (reference sequence). The CDR3 DNA reads as TGTGCCAGCAGTTTCGGGGTGCACTATGGCTACACCTTC. It is translated as CASSFGVHYGYTF.

The chain combines TRBV2 with TRBJ2-1; 11 nucleotides line up with TRBD2. Looked up from germline, CDR1 is SNHLY and CDR2 is FYNNEI. This CDR3 comprises 18 residues. V was pared by 6 bases and J by 5 bases, with 15 bases of the junction left unmatched. The CDR3 region is CASSEIWSLAGEDNEQFF. CDR3 coding DNA: TGTGCCAGCAGCGAAATATGGTCACTAGCGGGAGAAGACAATGAGCAGTTCTTC.

This chain connects TRBV19 to TRBJ1-5; D is uncertain. Trimming shortened V by 3 bases and J by 2 bases, and 5 bases separated the two germline ends. The CDR3 sequence is 13 residues long. CDR1 LNHDA and CDR2 SQIVND come from the germline V gene (reference sequence). CDR3 in DNA: TGTGCCAGTAGTATCCTCGGCAATCAGCCCCAGCATTTT. It translates to CASSILGNQPQHF.

As regards this clone: The sample carries other DNA sequences with the same CDR3. V is TRBV7-9 and J is TRBJ2-1; D is tentatively TRBD1 or TRBD2 (6 bases each). V was clipped by 5 bases and J by 8 bases, with 10 bases between them. The CDR3 has 12 amino acids. The germline V gene encodes CDR1 SEHNR and CDR2 FQNEAQ (reference sequence). The CDR3 reads CASSLRGDEQFF. CDR3 in DNA: TGTGCCAGCAGCCTAAGGGGGGATGAGCAGTTCTTC.